This T cell receptor beta chain was profiled in a study of cytomegalovirus exposure and HLA in healthy donors (dated 2017 in TCRdb). About the full investigation: In an earlier analysis of 587 of the donors, 276 Gb of sequence data and roughly 100 million unique TCR beta sequences from 150 million to 200 million T cells were reported. All discovery cohort repertoires had been generated on a single sequencing platform. The study combined high-throughput TCR immunosequencing, statistical association of individual TCRs with disease status, and machine learning to predict cytomegalovirus infection status. About five DR-DQ haplotypes were handled as single units for association and clustering because linkage in the cohort was strong. The study was designed to test whether signatures of past pathogen exposure could be identified by cataloging public T cell receptors. Of the 350 to 450 genotyped donors, about 80% fell in the genetic ancestry cluster associated with self-reported Caucasian donors. To study patterns of TCR occurrence, a later analysis re-analyzed previously published TCR beta repertoires from 700 or so donors and added high-resolution HLA genotyping. Besides the first cohort of roughly 700 subjects, a separate validation cohort made up of over 100 different subjects was used. An earlier analysis of approximately 640 of the donors applied high-throughput TCR beta sequencing to assess whether each TCR beta V gene segment acted as functional or pseudogenic. A later genetic analysis used genome-wide SNP genotypes for about 55% of the 666 donors, treating that subset as a discovery cohort. An early release that covered about 600 HLA-typed donors contained 250 to 350 gigabases of sequencing data and approximately 85 million unique TCR sequences. Class I and class II HLA loci were covered by the typing at four-digit resolution. Rather than drawing on any new phenotypic data, the later analysis identified candidate immune exposures from TCR beta sequences and the way those sequences occurred across donors. Typing coverage varied by locus: about 629-630 donors for A, B, C, DRB1 and DQB1; roughly 520 for DQA1; over 600 for DPA1; approximately 490 for DPB1. The T cell repertoires of 666 subjects were profiled by immunosequencing and related to cytomegalovirus serostatus. Donor age, sex, ethnicity and CMV serostatus were compiled alongside the repertoire data. Among about 400 genotyped donors of the cohort, an average of around 250,000 unique TCR beta nucleotide sequences was sequenced per donor, of which 15% to 20% were non-productive. The full study reports these points: According to the authors, the approach could potentially be generalized to other disease states and immunological phenotypes. Immune exposure information for the cohort was limited to CMV serostatus. A further reported finding was that TCR beta sequences accurately predicted the HLA-A and HLA-B alleles for most subjects in the first cohort. Linkage disequilibrium might explain the correlated functional status among segregating V segments, but an unknown experimental factor could not be excluded. The classifier was reported to diagnose cytomegalovirus status with high specificity and sensitivity in both the original cohort and the validation cohort. A later analysis reported that several top co-occurrence clusters appeared linked to parvovirus B19, influenza, CMV and Epstein-Barr virus. In a later analysis, most CMV-associated TCR beta chains were found to appear HLA-restricted, with HLA associations seemingly driven largely by CMV exposure. While some public TCRs were present in many individuals, most TCR sequences turned up only very rarely across donors. Sequencing depth was assumed to be roughly uniform across donors in the presence/absence analyses, though that assumption may not hold. Compared with the approximately 700-donor mean, donors in an Asian-associated ancestry cluster had fewer N-insertions in productive TCRs, according to a later genetic analysis. In the study, some 180 TCR beta chains were listed as associated with cytomegalovirus. A later genetic analysis associated a missense DCLRE1C variant with V-gene and J-gene trimming of TCR beta chains, and an independent cohort replicated the association. The 87-base-pair reads could not distinguish some IMGT-functional V segments, including TRBV6-2 and TRBV6-3, so those segments were excluded. A cluster of highly shared sequence variants was judged likely to be a technical artifact of the sequencing pipeline. In a later analysis, HLA-associated TCR beta chains showed more clonal expansion and lower generation probabilities than non-associated chains that were equally common. In a later analysis, the rate of TCR association differed among HLA loci, with DRB1 alleles having the most associated TCRs and HLA-C alleles having the fewest. Specific HLA alleles were associated with 16,951 TCR beta sequences at a false discovery rate of 0.05 in a later analysis. Assigning TCR associations to individual alleles was difficult when HLA alleles, especially DR and DQ, strongly co-occurred. Because HLA typing was missing for some donors at each locus, association tests included only the typed subset. This cohort had only TCR beta chains sequenced, and the lack of alpha or paired-chain data limited which features could be detected. Because counts were too low, roughly 17 rarely observed V segments, including chromosome 9 orphons, were left out of the earlier analysis of a few hundred of the donors. A few of the identified cytomegalovirus-associated TCR beta chains were confirmed in vitro to be specific for cytomegalovirus antigens. In an earlier analysis of more than 450 of the donors, most TCR beta V segments were observed in productive rearrangements about 87% or about 30% of the time, broadly matching IMGT annotations.

Per the germline V gene, SQVTM is the CDR1 and ANQGSEA is the CDR2. Trimming costs V 4 bases and J 0 bases, and their ends lie 7 bases apart. From the cysteine up to the phenylalanine, the CDR3 has a length of 13 residues. Of all the DNA, just the CDR3 is kept, 39 bases in frame from base 1. The library was made by the immunoSEQ multiplex PCR assay. A mixture of 60 forward primers for TCR Vbeta segments and 13 reverse primers for TCR Jbeta segments was used in the multiplex PCR. The CDR3 region of rearranged TCR beta genes was amplified from genomic DNA with a multiplex PCR assay. The Illumina HiSeq System was used to sequence the amplified TCR beta libraries as 87-base-pair reads. The original methods were these. A later analysis counted tens of millions of unique TCR beta chains across the 550 to 700 repertoires, and 9 million to 14 million of these chains were shared by at least two donors. Raw reads were error-corrected and collapsed into unique sequences by a nearest-neighbor algorithm in which closely related sequences were merged to remove PCR and sequencing errors. Alignment of CDR3 sequences to IMGT reference sequences was used to assign V, D and J gene segments. For a sequence to be retained, a match of at least six nucleotides was required to both a V gene segment and a J gene segment. A rearrangement counted as productive if the CDR3 had no stop codons and remained in frame with V and J, and every other rearrangement counted as non-productive. CDR3 was defined by IMGT convention, running from the second conserved V-encoded cysteine to the conserved J-encoded phenylalanine. The earlier analysis of 587 of the donors excluded any sequence lacking an unambiguous match to a single V gene segment. In an earlier analysis of several hundred of the donors, V segments were called functional above 56.7% productive rearrangements and were called segregating when the between-donor standard deviation exceeded 5%. To diagnose cytomegalovirus status from the catalog of TCR beta chain sequences, a statistical classification framework was built. A later analysis assigned V and J genes by comparing TCR nucleotide sequences with IMGT/GENE-DB human TR gene sequences. Using the TCRdist pipeline, a later analysis assigned CDR3 sequences along with most-parsimonious VDJ recombination scenarios. In a later analysis, every TCR beta chain was defined by the combination of its CDR3 amino acid sequence and its V-gene family, and reads without a unique V-gene family were dropped. A later analysis removed 592 highly shared, low-generation-probability nucleotide sequences to deal with suspected cross-contamination and a sequencing artifact. In a later analysis, a clonal expansion index was calculated for each public chain from normalized within-repertoire ranks of inferred template counts. In a later analysis, generation probabilities were computed using a VDJ recombination model fitted to out-of-frame rearrangements, and the results were checked against IGoR. Hypergeometric tests were used in a later analysis to score TCR-TCR, TCR-HLA and TCR-CMV co-occurrence, with a repertoire-size bias correction applied to the TCR pairs. In a later analysis, false discovery rates were estimated by permuting HLA or CMV assignments 20 times. In a later analysis, co-occurring TCRs were grouped with DBSCAN, and TCRdist sequence similarity was added when clustering was performed within HLA-allele-positive subsets. For co-occurrence clustering, repertoires with fewer than 30,000 or more than 120,000 public chains were excluded, along with about five repertoires with anomalous nucleotide sharing. TCRdb re-hosts the immuneACCESS table, in-frame sequences only. Its copies lack some clones; in the studies checked, an unresolved V gene accounts for under half of them, and the cause for the rest is not known. Clone size and V and J calls were adopted from that table, with D and trimming inferred from the DNA. The sample table lists 150,000 or so clones, 76% of them with a count of one. Less than 1% of the sample is in the top ten clones.

Concerning this clone itself: This receptor's antigen is unknown. It has no much larger one-base neighbor in the sample; base qualities were not kept.

The cohort comprised some 680 healthy bone marrow donors. All cohort members were sampled while nominally healthy, although unrecorded immune exposures were likely present. The donor tested CMV seronegative, placing the donor among the 350 to 400 seronegative members of the cohort. A peripheral blood sample was provided by each donor, and peripheral blood mononuclear cells were used for TCR beta sequencing. Genomic DNA extraction from the blood cell samples was performed with the Qiagen DNeasy Blood Extraction Kit. The sequenced material came from PBMCs. This clonotype was obtained from a female donor in good health and CMV-seronegative. This sequence uses TRBV29-1 and TRBJ2-1, with the D segment identity uncertain. The CDR3 reads as follows: CSVAWSSYNEQFF. The nucleotide sequence reads as follows: TGCAGCGTTGCCTGGAGCTCCTACAATGAGCAGTTCTTC.